This is a list of T cell receptor beta chains from one sample in a study of blood T cell repertoires in COVID-19. Assay: immunoSEQ multiplex PCR; the TCRdb copy retains only in-frame clones and omits some. The sample consists of some 110,000 clones, roughly 86% of them appearing once. Material for sequencing was peripheral blood. Every receptor here comes from a human donor in a cohort sampled during active COVID-19. Each CDR3 is given with its conserved first and last residue. D genes are given only for firm matches. The size field is filled for only some rows; it gives once, few, many or a size class.

clone size: -
V gene: TRBV10-2
J gene: TRBJ2-7
D gene: -
CDR3 protein: CASRRRQEFYEQYF
CDR3 DNA: TGCGCCAGCAGGAGGAGGCAGGAGTTCTACGAGCAGTACTTC

clone size: once
V gene: TRBV10-1
J gene: TRBJ2-7
D gene: -
CDR3 protein: CASNLYEQYF
CDR3 DNA: TGCGCCAGCAACTTGTACGAGCAGTACTTC

clone size: -
V gene: TRBV28
J gene: TRBJ1-4
D gene: -
CDR3 protein: CASRGLRGAKTSTNEKLFF
CDR3 DNA: TGTGCCAGCAGAGGCCTACGGGGGGCCAAAACTTCAACTAATGAAAAACTGTTTTTT

clone size: -
V gene: TRBV11-2
J gene: TRBJ2-2
D gene: TRBD1
CDR3 protein: CAEVRGLDTGELFF
CDR3 DNA: TGTGCCGAGGTCAGGGGGCTGGACACCGGGGAGCTGTTTTTT

clone size: -
V gene: TRBV11-2
J gene: TRBJ1-1
D gene: -
CDR3 protein: CASSFRSPEAFF
CDR3 DNA: TGTGCCAGCAGCTTCCGCAGTCCTGAAGCTTTCTTT

clone size: -
V gene: TRBV5-1
J gene: TRBJ2-3
D gene: TRBD2
CDR3 protein: CASSFLAGATDTQYF
CDR3 DNA: TGCGCCAGCAGCTTTCTAGCGGGGGCCACAGATACGCAGTATTTT

clone size: -
V gene: TRBV20-1
J gene: TRBJ1-3
D gene: -
CDR3 protein: CSASDRPSSGNTIYF
CDR3 DNA: TGCAGTGCTAGTGACAGGCCCAGCTCTGGAAACACCATATATTTT

clone size: -
V gene: TRBV5-1
J gene: TRBJ2-7
D gene: TRBD2
CDR3 protein: CASSTGTSGSTPYEQYF
CDR3 DNA: TGCGCCAGCAGCACCGGGACTAGCGGGAGTACTCCCTACGAGCAGTACTTC

clone size: -
V gene: TRBV19
J gene: TRBJ2-2
D gene: TRBD2
CDR3 protein: CASSSGLAIGGGELFF
CDR3 DNA: TGTGCCAGTAGTTCGGGACTAGCGATTGGGGGCGGGGAGCTGTTTTTT

clone size: -
V gene: TRBV7-9
J gene: TRBJ1-2
D gene: -
CDR3 protein: CASTSGQLNTF
CDR3 DNA: TGTGCCAGCACCTCCGGACAGCTTAACACCTTC

clone size: -
V gene: TRBV28
J gene: TRBJ1-1
D gene: TRBD1
CDR3 protein: CASSPTGQGPAFF
CDR3 DNA: TGTGCCAGCAGTCCGACGGGACAGGGTCCTGCTTTCTTT

clone size: -
V gene: TRBV28
J gene: TRBJ2-1
D gene: -
CDR3 protein: CASSLFNNEQFF
CDR3 DNA: TGTGCCAGCAGTTTATTCAACAATGAGCAGTTCTTC

clone size: -
V gene: TRBV28
J gene: TRBJ1-1
D gene: -
CDR3 protein: CASSPPEMNTEAFF
CDR3 DNA: TGTGCCAGCAGTCCCCCGGAGATGAACACTGAAGCTTTCTTT

clone size: -
V gene: TRBV10-3
J gene: TRBJ2-1
D gene: -
CDR3 protein: CAISAGGLGEQFF
CDR3 DNA: TGTGCCATCAGTGCAGGAGGGTTGGGTGAGCAGTTCTTC

clone size: -
V gene: TRBV5-1
J gene: TRBJ2-7
D gene: -
CDR3 protein: CASSAGVSRGEQYF
CDR3 DNA: TGCGCCAGCAGCGCAGGGGTTAGCCGGGGCGAGCAGTACTTC